This TCR beta chain was identified during a study of T cells after posttransplantation cyclophosphamide. Of note for this clone: The germline gene is not matched at one end of the junction; a read error may be the cause.

Repertoires were generated with immunoSEQ multiplex PCR, while TCRdb's copy carries only in-frame clones and drops some. The sample contains 37,000 or so clones, none occurring once; roughly 5.9% lies in the top ten. Germline CDR1 and CDR2: LNHDA and SQIVND (reference sequence). The CDR3 has 15 residues. The chain is built from TRBV19 and TRBJ1-5; TRBD1 is a possible D gene (6 bases). The sequence derives from a man between 25 and 39 years old in good health and a related stem cell transplant donor. Sequencing input: PBMCs. The CDR3: CTSTAPGEPNQPQHF. As DNA, the CDR3 is TGTACCAGTACCGCCCCAGGGGAACCCAATCAGCCCCAGCATTTT.